These 7 T cell receptor beta chains share one sample of origin, sequenced in a study of T cell clonality in common variable immunodeficiency (dated by TCRdb to 2015 to 2017). Paper-wide results and their limitations: Reportedly, TCRbeta sequences from CVID had fewer deletions and N-nucleotide insertions, and highly modified clones with 13 or more V deletions were absent from CVID.

The antigens of these receptors remain unknown. Library prep was done by the immunoSEQ multiplex PCR assay. In its TCRdb copy, this immuneACCESS table keeps in-frame sequences only and misses some clones. Where compared with another copy, unresolved V genes explain less than half of these, and the others have no known cause. The sample counts just over 20,000 clones, each observed more than once. The leading ten clones occupy around 2.4% of the sample. Sequenced input: peripheral blood mononuclear cells. These receptor sequences come from a human donor with common variable immunodeficiency.

This clone was picked up many times. The part of the CDR3 DNA that was read is TGTGCCAGCAGTCAGGGGCACATGGGAAACACC. Translating it yields CASSQGHMGNT. The full-length CDR3 reads as CASSQGHMGNTIYF. The gene calls are TRBV7-8 and TRBJ1-3, with D perhaps TRBD1 (6 bases). The sequence runs out 3 residues before the end of the CDR3; the remainder is reconstructed from the germline J gene. This CDR3 contains 14 residues. Germline V gives CDR1 SGHVS, CDR2 FQNEAQ. Between the trimmed V and J ends, which lost 6 bases and 4 bases, there was a span of 13 bases.

This clone has ten or more counts. Mismatch with germline at one junction end may stem from a read error. The CDR3 is cut off 3 residues early in the read; its end comes from the germline J gene. This chain links TRBV4-2 with TRBJ2-5; possible D gene TRBD1, 6 bases. CDR3 size: 15 residues. Germline assignment: CDR1 LGHNA and CDR2 YNFKEQ. CDR3 region: CASSQDRQGWETQYF. CDR3 DNA (partial): TGCGCCAGCAGCCAAGATCGGCAGGGGTGGGAGACC.

This clone was counted many times. The CDR3 end falls 3 residues outside the read, so it is completed with the germline J gene. This rearrangement joins TRBV6-2 or TRBV6-3 to TRBJ1-5, with 9 bases lining up with TRBD1. Losses at the gene ends were 4 bases for V and 6 bases for J; bases not matched to a gene: 4. This CDR3 comprises 14 residues. Germline values: CDR1 MNHEY, CDR2 SVGEGT. The CDR3 sequence: CASSWGQGSQPQHF. The part of the CDR3 DNA that was read is TGTGCCAGCAGTTGGGGACAGGGTAGTCAGCCC.

Concerning this clone: From the germline J gene comes the end of the CDR3, since the read stops 3 residues before it. This sequence joins TRBV7-8 and TRBJ1-3; tentative D call: TRBD1 (6 bases). V gave up 4 bases and J gave up 3 bases, with 10 bases separating them. The germline V gene has CDR1 SGHVS and CDR2 FQNEAQ. The CDR3 is 14 residues long. Here the CDR3 reads CASSSRGGGNTIYF. The sequenced part of the CDR3 DNA is TGTGCCAGCAGCTCCAGGGGTGGTGGAAACACC.

At least ten counts were recorded for this clone. The CDR3 loop is CAWSTQRETQYF. The part of the CDR3 DNA that was read is TGTGCCTGGAGTACCCAAAGGGAGACC. The chain uses TRBV30 and TRBJ2-5; D is undetermined. The read terminates 3 residues before the CDR3 end, so the remaining end is supplied by the germline J gene. Trimming removed 2 bases from V and 5 bases from J, with 9 bases in between. The CDR3 consists of 12 residues. The V gene's germline CDR1 is GTSNPN and CDR2 SVGIG (reference sequence).

This clone has at least ten counts. The read stops 3 residues short of the end of the CDR3; the missing end is completed from the germline J gene. This rearrangement joins TRBV30 to TRBJ2-2, with TRBD1 matching 9 bases. CDR1 and CDR2 (germline): GTSNPN, SVGIG (reference sequence). With 5 bases clipped from V and 1 base from J, the junction kept 2 bases outside the gene matches. This CDR3 comprises 14 residues. This CDR3 is CAWGGQGNTGELFF. CDR3 DNA, as far as it was read: TGTGCCTGGGGGGGACAGGGGAACACCGGGGAG. Full variable domain (rest looked up from reference TRBV30 and TRBJ2-2): SQTIHQWPATLVQPVGSPLSLECTVEGTSNPNLYWYRQAAGRGLQLLFYSVGIGQISSEVPQNLSASRPQDRQFILSSKKLLLSDSGFYLCAWGGQGNTGELFFGEGSRLTVL.

This clone was seen ten or more times. Coverage ceases 3 residues before the CDR3 finishes, and the germline J gene fills in the end. V usage is TRBV15 and J usage is TRBJ1-1, with 7 bases that match TRBD1. CDR1 and CDR2 from the germline V gene are LNHNV and YYDKDF (reference sequence). CDR3 length: 13 residues. The CDR3 bases that were read are TGTGCCACCAGCAGAGATGAGGAGGGGGCC. Its protein is CATSRDEEGA. The entire CDR3 protein reads CATSRDEEGAAFF.